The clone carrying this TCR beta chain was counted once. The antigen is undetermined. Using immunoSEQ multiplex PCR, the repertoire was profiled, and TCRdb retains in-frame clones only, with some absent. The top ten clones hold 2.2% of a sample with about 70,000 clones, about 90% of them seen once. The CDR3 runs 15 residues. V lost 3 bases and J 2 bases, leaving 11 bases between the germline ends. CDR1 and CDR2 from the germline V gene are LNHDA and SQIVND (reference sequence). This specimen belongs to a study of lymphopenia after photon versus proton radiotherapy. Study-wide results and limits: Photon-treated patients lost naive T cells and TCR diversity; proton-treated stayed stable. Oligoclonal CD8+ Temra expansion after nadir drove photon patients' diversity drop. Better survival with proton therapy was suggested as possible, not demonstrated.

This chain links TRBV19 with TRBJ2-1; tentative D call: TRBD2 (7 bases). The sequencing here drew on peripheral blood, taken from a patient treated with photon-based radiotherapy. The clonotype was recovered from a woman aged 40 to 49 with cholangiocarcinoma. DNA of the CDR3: TGTGCCAGTAGTATTCCGCGGGGGCCCTACAATGAGCAGTTCTTC. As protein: CASSIPRGPYNEQFF. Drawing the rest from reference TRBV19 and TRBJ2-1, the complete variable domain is DGGITQSPKYLFRKEGQNVTLSCEQNLNHDAMYWYRQDPGQGLRLIYYSQIVNDFQKGDIAEGYSVSREKKESFPLTVTSAQKNPTAFYLCASSIPRGPYNEQFFGPGTRLTVL.